This T cell receptor beta chain was obtained from a study of cytomegalovirus exposure and HLA in healthy donors. Overall study results and limits: Because they were indistinguishable, some V segments, including TRBV6-2 and TRBV6-3, were excluded. A later analysis associated 15,000 or so TCR beta sequences with HLA alleles at a 0.05 false discovery rate.

The PCR used 60 Vbeta and 13 Jbeta primers. The table came from immunoSEQ multiplex PCR; TCRdb's copy has only in-frame clones and leaves some out. This sample has about 170,000 clones; around 80% occur once, and the top ten carry just over 4.5%. Of note for this clone: Its antigen remains unidentified.

This CDR3 is built from 15 residues. Germline-derived CDR1 and CDR2 are SGHTA and FQGNSA. V trimming: 3 bases; J trimming: 5 bases; junction bases outside the gene matches: 4. The sequencing sample was made of PBMCs. The V gene is TRBV7-2, the J gene TRBJ2-2; 9 bases match TRBD2. The TCR was taken from a woman in her forties or fifties in good health and CMV-seropositive. This CDR3 reads CASSFRSGGTGELFF. CDR3 nucleotides: TGTGCCAGCAGCTTCCGTAGCGGGGGAACCGGGGAGCTGTTTTTT.